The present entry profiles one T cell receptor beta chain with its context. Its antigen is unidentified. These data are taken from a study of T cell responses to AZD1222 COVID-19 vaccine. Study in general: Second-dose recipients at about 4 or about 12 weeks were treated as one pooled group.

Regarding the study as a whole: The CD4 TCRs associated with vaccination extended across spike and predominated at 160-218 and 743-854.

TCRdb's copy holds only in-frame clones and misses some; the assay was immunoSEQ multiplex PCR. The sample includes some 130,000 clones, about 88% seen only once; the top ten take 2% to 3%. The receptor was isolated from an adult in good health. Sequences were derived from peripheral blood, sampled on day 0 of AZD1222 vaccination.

CDR3 nucleotides: TGTGCCAGCAGCTTAGTCGCAAGCAGTGGTGAGCAGTTCTTC. As protein: CASSLVASSGEQFF. This chain connects TRBV11-3 to TRBJ2-1; unclear D gene. V lost 1 base to trimming and J lost 9 bases, with 13 bases between them. Germline-derived CDR1 and CDR2 are SGHNT and YENEEA. This CDR3 comprises 14 residues.